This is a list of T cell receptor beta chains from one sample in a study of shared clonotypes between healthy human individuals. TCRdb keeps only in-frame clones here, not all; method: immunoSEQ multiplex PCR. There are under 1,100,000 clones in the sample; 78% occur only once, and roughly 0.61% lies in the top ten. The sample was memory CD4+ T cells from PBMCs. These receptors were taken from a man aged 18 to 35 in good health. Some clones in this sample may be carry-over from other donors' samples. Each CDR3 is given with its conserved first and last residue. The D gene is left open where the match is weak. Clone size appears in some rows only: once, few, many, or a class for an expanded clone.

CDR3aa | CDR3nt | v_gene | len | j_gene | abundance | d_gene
CASSPAGASGETQYF | TGTGCCAGCTCACCAGCGGGGGCCTCAGGAGAGACCCAGTACTTC | TRBV18 | 15 | TRBJ2-5 | NA | NA
CASSAGTSPYEQYF | TGTGCCAGCAGCGCTGGGACATCCCCCTACGAGCAGTACTTC | TRBV9 | 14 | TRBJ2-7 | NA | NA
CASSPPVGDHYEQYF | TGTGCCAGCTCACCACCGGTCGGGGACCACTACGAGCAGTACTTC | TRBV18 | 15 | TRBJ2-7 | NA | NA
CASSPYPTPDSNQPQHF | TGTGCCAGCAGCCCCTACCCGACCCCGGATAGCAATCAGCCCCAGCATTTT | TRBV5-8 | 17 | TRBJ1-5 | NA | NA
CASSLVSRDEQFF | TGTGCCAGCAGCTTAGTCAGCCGGGACGAACAGTTCTTC | TRBV11-2 | 13 | TRBJ2-1 | NA | NA
CASSPLGGSEETQYF | TGTGCCAGCAGCCCACTTGGGGGCTCGGAGGAGACCCAGTACTTC | TRBV5-4 | 15 | TRBJ2-5 | few | NA
CASSPRTSGGYNEQFF | TGTGCCAGCAGCCCTCGGACTAGCGGGGGGTACAATGAGCAGTTCTTC | TRBV9 | 16 | TRBJ2-1 | once | TRBD2
CAISDPPGLAGRGLPQYF | TGTGCCATCAGTGACCCCCCCGGACTAGCGGGTAGGGGGTTGCCCCAGTACTTC | TRBV10-3 | 18 | TRBJ2-5 | few | TRBD2
CSVELGRRNTEAFF | TGCAGCGTTGAGCTGGGACGGAGGAACACTGAAGCTTTCTTT | TRBV29-1 | 14 | TRBJ1-1 | few | NA
CASGQGARSYNEQFF | TGTGCCAGTGGACAGGGGGCTCGGTCCTACAATGAGCAGTTCTTC | TRBV7-6 | 15 | TRBJ2-1 | NA | TRBD1
CSYTRTTEAFF | TGCAGCTATACTCGGACAACTGAAGCTTTCTTT | TRBV20-1 | 11 | TRBJ1-1 | few | NA
CASSIWTPRNQPQHF | TGTGCCAGTAGTATATGGACCCCGAGGAATCAGCCCCAGCATTTT | TRBV19 | 15 | TRBJ1-5 | NA | NA
CASSLVDRSYEQYF | TGTGCCAGCAGCTTAGTAGACAGGTCCTACGAGCAGTACTTC | TRBV7-6 | 14 | TRBJ2-7 | NA | NA
CASSARPDAWGNYTF | TGTGCCAGCAGTGCCCGTCCGGACGCTTGGGGGAACTACACCTTC | TRBV2 | 15 | TRBJ1-2 | NA | NA
CAWSGTGGNQPQHF | TGTGCCTGGAGTGGGACAGGGGGGAATCAGCCCCAGCATTTT | TRBV30 | 14 | TRBJ1-5 | NA | TRBD1
CASSSEVAGGSYNEQFF | TGTGCCAGCAGCTCGGAAGTGGCCGGGGGATCCTACAATGAGCAGTTCTTC | TRBV5-4 | 17 | TRBJ2-1 | once | NA
CASSPPPYLNQPQHF | TGTGCCAGCTCACCACCTCCATACCTCAATCAGCCCCAGCATTTT | TRBV18 | 15 | TRBJ1-5 | NA | NA
CASIPGLARGGEQFF | TGCGCCAGCATCCCGGGACTAGCGAGAGGTGGTGAGCAGTTCTTC | TRBV5-1 | 15 | TRBJ2-1 | NA | TRBD2
CASSLARDRVYEQYF | TGTGCCAGTAGTCTCGCCCGGGACAGGGTCTACGAGCAGTACTTC | TRBV19 | 15 | TRBJ2-7 | NA | TRBD1
CASSIRPRGYGYTF | TGTGCCAGTAGTATTCGTCCCCGAGGCTATGGCTACACCTTC | TRBV19 | 14 | TRBJ1-2 | NA | NA
CASSVKTGGPYEQYF | TGTGCCAGCAGTGTGAAAACAGGGGGCCCCTACGAGCAGTACTTC | TRBV25-1 | 15 | TRBJ2-7 | NA | TRBD1
CASSVRRGLGGTDTQYF | TGTGCCAGCAGTGTCAGAAGGGGACTAGGGGGCACAGATACGCAGTATTTT | TRBV25-1 | 17 | TRBJ2-3 | NA | TRBD2
CATSRAPSGRATFF | TGTGCCACCAGCAGAGCCCCCTCAGGCAGGGCGACTTTCTTT | TRBV15 | 14 | TRBJ1-1 | NA | NA